This TCR beta chain was captured by sequencing in a study of blood T cell repertoires in COVID-19. Overall study context: The United States, Italy and Spain were the sources of the acute and convalescent COVID-19 samples. Sources were T cells, B-cell-depleted T cells, or PBMCs; the material itself was cDNA or gDNA.

Authors' methods: How many nucleated cells were present was estimated from reference gene primer amplification. Libraries were prepared by immunoSEQ multiplex PCR; TCRdb keeps only in-frame clonotypes and omits some of them. V and J calls and clone size come straight from that table; D and trimming were deduced from the DNA. The profile shows 61,000 or so clones, 85% to 90% of them singletons. The CDR3 spans 18 residues. V shed 4 bases and J 0 bases; nucleotides not matched to a gene: 7. The germline gives CDR1 SGDLS, CDR2 YYNGEE. V gene TRBV9 combines with J gene TRBJ2-1; 13 nucleotides agree with TRBD2. The origin of this receptor is a woman of 80 years or more with active COVID-19. The sample was peripheral blood. The chain's CDR3 is CASSPGTSGASSYNEQFF. CDR3 in DNA: TGTGCCAGCAGCCCCGGGACTAGCGGGGCGAGCTCCTACAATGAGCAGTTCTTC.